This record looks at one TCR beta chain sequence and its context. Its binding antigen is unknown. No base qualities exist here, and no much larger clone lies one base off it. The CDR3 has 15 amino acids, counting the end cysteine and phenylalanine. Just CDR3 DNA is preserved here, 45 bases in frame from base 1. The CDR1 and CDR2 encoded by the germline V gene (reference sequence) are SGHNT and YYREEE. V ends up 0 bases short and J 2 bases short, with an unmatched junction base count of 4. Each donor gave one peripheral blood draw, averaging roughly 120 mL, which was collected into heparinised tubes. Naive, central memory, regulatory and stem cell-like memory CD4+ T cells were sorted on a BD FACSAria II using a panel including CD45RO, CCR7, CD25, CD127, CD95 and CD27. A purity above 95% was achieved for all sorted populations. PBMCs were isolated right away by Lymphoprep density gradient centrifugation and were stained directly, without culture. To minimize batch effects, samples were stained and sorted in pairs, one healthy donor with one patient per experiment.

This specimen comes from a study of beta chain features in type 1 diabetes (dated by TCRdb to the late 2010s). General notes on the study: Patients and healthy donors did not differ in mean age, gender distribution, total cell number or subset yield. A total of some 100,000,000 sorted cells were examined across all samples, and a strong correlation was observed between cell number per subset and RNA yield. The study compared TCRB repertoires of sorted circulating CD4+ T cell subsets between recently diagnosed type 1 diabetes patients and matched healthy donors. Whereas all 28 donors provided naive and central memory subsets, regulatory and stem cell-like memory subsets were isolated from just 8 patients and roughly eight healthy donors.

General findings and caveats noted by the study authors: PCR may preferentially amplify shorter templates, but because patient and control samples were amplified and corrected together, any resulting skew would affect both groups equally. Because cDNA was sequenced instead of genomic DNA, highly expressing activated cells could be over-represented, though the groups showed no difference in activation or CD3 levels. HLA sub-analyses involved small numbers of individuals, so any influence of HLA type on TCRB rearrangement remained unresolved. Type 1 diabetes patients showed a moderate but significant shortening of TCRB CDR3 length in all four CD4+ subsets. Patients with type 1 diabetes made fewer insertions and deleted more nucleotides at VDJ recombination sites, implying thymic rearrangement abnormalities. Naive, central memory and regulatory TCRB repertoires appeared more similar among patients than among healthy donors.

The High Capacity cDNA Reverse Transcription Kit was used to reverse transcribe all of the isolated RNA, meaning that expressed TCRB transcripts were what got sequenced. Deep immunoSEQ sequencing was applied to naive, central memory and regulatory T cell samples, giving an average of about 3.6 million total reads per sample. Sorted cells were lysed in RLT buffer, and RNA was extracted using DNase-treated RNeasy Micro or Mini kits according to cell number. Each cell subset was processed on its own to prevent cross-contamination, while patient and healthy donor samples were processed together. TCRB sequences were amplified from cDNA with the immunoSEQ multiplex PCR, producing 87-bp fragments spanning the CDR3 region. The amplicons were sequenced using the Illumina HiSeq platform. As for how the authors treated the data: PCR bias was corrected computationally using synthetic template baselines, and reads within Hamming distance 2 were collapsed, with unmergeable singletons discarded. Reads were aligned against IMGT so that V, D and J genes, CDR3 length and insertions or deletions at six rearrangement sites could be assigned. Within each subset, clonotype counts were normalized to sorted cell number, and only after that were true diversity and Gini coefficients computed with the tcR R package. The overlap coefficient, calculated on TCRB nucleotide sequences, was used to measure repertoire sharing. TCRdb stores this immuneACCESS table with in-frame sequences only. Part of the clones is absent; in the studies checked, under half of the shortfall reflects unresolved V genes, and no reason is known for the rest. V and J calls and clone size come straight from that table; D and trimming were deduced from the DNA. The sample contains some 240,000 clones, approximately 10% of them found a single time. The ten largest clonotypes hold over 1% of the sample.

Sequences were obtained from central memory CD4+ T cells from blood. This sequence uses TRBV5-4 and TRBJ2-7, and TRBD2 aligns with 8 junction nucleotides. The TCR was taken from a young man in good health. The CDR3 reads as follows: CASSLDSGAPYEQYF. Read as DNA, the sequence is TGTGCCAGCAGCTTGGATAGCGGGGCCCCCTACGAGCAGTACTTC.